The clone carrying this T cell receptor beta chain was recorded many times. What it binds is not known. This CDR3 is 13 amino acids long. V was shortened by 6 bases and J by 5 bases, with 13 bases between the two germline ends. The germline gives CDR1 MDHEN, CDR2 SYDVKM. The sample originates from a study of neurological immune-mediated disorders. About the study: There were around 34 multiple sclerosis patients; approximately 30 were relapsing-remitting and 3 were secondary progressive.

Stated time point: longitudinal time-point 3. PBMCs stored at -80 C, 2 million in total, were the source of the unsorted libraries. Regarding the study as a whole: The greatest degree of TCR clonal expansion was observed in HTLV-1-associated myelopathy, with the lowest in multiple sclerosis, below that of healthy controls.

The cDNA was synthesized by means of template-switch 5'RACE, which was carried out with 10-nucleotide random UMIs. TCRdb reprocessed the 5' RACE reads with MiXCR, giving one entry per CDR3 protein. The repertoire holds 84,000 or so distinct CDR3 sequences, approximately 4.6% seen once, with roughly 5.6% in the top ten. The receptor was isolated from a woman between 55 and 75 years old with multiple sclerosis. Sequenced sample: PBMCs. The chain combines TRBV28 with TRBJ1-2; D call uncertain. The CDR3 DNA is TGTGCCAGCAGGCACCAAACAGATTATGGCTACACCTTC. Its translation is CASRHQTDYGYTF.